Below, 31 T cell receptor beta chains from the same sample are listed, as sequenced in a study of T cell repertoires in cytomegalovirus infection. These receptors have no identified antigens. TCRdb re-called the reads through MiXCR, storing one row per CDR3 protein. The sample holds 550,000 to 700,000 distinct CDR3 sequences, almost 40% seen once. The source was cultured PBMCs, collected from culture after CMV antigen stimulation. The receptor source for this set is a human donor in good health (CMV status not recorded). Some clones in this sample may be carry-over from other donors' samples.

The rearrangement joins TRBV7-4 to TRBJ1-2; D is possibly TRBD1 (6 bases). The ends were cut back, 5 bases at V and 13 bases at J, with 14 bases in the middle. This CDR3 comprises 11 residues. Per germline, CDR1 SGHVT and CDR2 SQSDAQ. CDR3 DNA: TGTGCCAGCAGCCGAGACAGGACAACCACCTTC. It yields the protein CASSRDRTTTF.

This clonotype was picked up a small number of times. The V and J genes are TRBV7-9 and TRBJ2-1; D unclear. The CDR3 runs 15 residues. CDR1 and CDR2 (germline): SEHNR, FQNEAQ (reference sequence). Trimming shortened V by 0 bases and J by 7 bases, and 13 bases separated the two germline ends. The CDR3 sequence is CASSLARRLENEQFF. Here the CDR3 DNA reads TGTGCCAGCAGCTTAGCGCGTCGGCTGGAGAATGAGCAGTTCTTC.

The chain carries TRBV7-2 and TRBJ1-4; D is perhaps TRBD1 (6 bases). The V end lost 1 base, the J end lost 5 bases, and 14 bases lay between the germline ends. This CDR3 is built from 16 residues. Germline CDR1 is SGHTA and CDR2 is FQGNSA. CDR3 sequence: CASSLGVGAENEKLFF. The CDR3 nucleotides read TGTGCCAGCAGCTTAGGTGTGGGGGCAGAAAATGAAAAACTGTTTTTT. Full variable domain (rest looked up from reference TRBV7-2 and TRBJ1-4): GAGVSQSPSNKVTEKGKDVELRCDPISGHTALYWYRQSLGQGLEFLIYFQGNSAPDKSGLPSDRFSAERTGGSVSTLTIQRTQQEDSAVYLCASSLGVGAENEKLFFGSGTQLSVL.

This clonotype has just a few counts. The V call is TRBV6-1, the J call TRBJ1-1; TRBD1 is a possible D gene (6 bases). Germline CDR1 and CDR2: MNHNS and SASEGT. This CDR3 region has 14 residues. V shed 7 bases and J shed 7 bases, with 19 bases lying between them. The CDR3 loop reads CASTRGGEWGEAFF. The CDR3 DNA follows: TGTGCCAGCACCAGAGGGGGGGAATGGGGTGAAGCTTTCTTT.

This chain connects TRBV7-2 to TRBJ2-1; either TRBD1 or TRBD2 may supply D (5 bases each). The CDR3 length is 15 residues. Deletions cut 7 bases from V and 6 bases from J, with 19 bases between. Per the germline V gene, CDR1 is SGHTA and CDR2 is FQGNSA. CDR3 nucleotides: TGTACCAGCACCACAACGGGGCTATGGGGCAATGAGCAGTTCTTC. This encodes CTSTTTGLWGNEQFF.

This clonotype appeared a few times. V gene TRBV12-3 or TRBV12-4 combines with J gene TRBJ2-2; 7 positions agree with TRBD2. Trimming cost V 6 bases and J 1 base; bases outside gene matches: 8. The CDR3 length is 16 residues. The CDR3 sequence: CASSPSAGENTGELFF. The CDR3 DNA is TGTGCCAGCAGCCCGTCTGCGGGAGAGAACACCGGGGAGCTGTTTTTT.

This chain joins TRBV24-1 and TRBJ2-1; 8 bases are a match to TRBD2. Unmatched junction bases numbered 3, after V lost 6 bases and J lost 0 bases. CDR1 and CDR2 from the germline V gene are KGHDR and SFDVKD. This CDR3 region has 15 residues. CDR3 amino acids: CATSRGGRSYNEQFF. CDR3 in DNA: TGTGCCACCAGTCGGGGGGGCCGCTCCTACAATGAGCAGTTCTTC.

The gene calls are TRBV6-2 or TRBV6-3 and TRBJ2-5; possible D gene TRBD2, 6 bases. Trimming removed 0 bases from V and 3 bases from J, with 14 bases in between. Germline V lookup: CDR1 MNHEY, CDR2 SVGEGT. The CDR3 is 16 amino acids. In DNA form, the CDR3 reads TGTGCCAGCAGTTACTCGGGACTCCACCGGGAAGAGACCCAGTACTTC. It specifies CASSYSGLHREETQYF.

This clonotype turned up a few times. The CDR3: CASSLVGGPSGDTQYF. DNA for the CDR3: TGTGCCAGCAGCTTAGTCGGGGGACCCAGTGGGGATACGCAGTATTTT. The chain combines TRBV7-2 with TRBJ2-3; D is possibly TRBD2 (6 bases). The CDR3 is made up of 16 amino acids. The V end lost 1 base, the J end lost 6 bases, and 17 bases lay between the germline ends. CDR1 is SGHTA, CDR2 FQGNSA, per germline.

The rearrangement uses TRBV6-8 and TRBJ2-5; D possibly uses TRBD1 or TRBD2 (5 bases each). CDR3 length equals 17 residues. In germline, CDR1 is MNHGY, CDR2 SAAAGT. V lost 0 bases and J lost 2, with 16 bases in between. The CDR3 spells CASSYSGSPWGQETQYF. The CDR3 DNA is TGTGCCAGCAGTTACTCGGGCAGCCCCTGGGGGCAAGAGACCCAGTACTTC.

This chain links TRBV12-3 or TRBV12-4 with TRBJ2-7, with 14 bases lining up with TRBD2. Trimming cost V 4 bases and J 3 bases; bases outside gene matches: 14. The CDR3 has 19 residues. The CDR3 DNA reads TGTGCCAGCAGTTCACCCGGGACTAGCGGGAGAGTAGTTAGCTACGAGCAGTACTTC. It specifies CASSSPGTSGRVVSYEQYF.

V is TRBV2 and J is TRBJ1-2, with TRBD1 matching 7 bases. This CDR3 spans 13 amino acids. In germline, CDR1 is SNHLY, CDR2 FYNNEI. V lost 4 bases, J lost 6 bases, and 5 bases stayed unmatched. The CDR3, as DNA: TGTGCCAGCAGTGGGGACAGTATGAATGGCTACACCTTC. Protein product: CASSGDSMNGYTF.

The chain uses TRBV20-1 and TRBJ1-1; D possibly corresponds to TRBD1 (6 bases). This CDR3 is 16 amino acids long. The V end was cut by 4 bases, the J end by 6 bases, with 24 bases between. Germline CDR1 is DFQATT and CDR2 is SNEGSKA (reference sequence). This CDR3 is CSATVIKQGSSPEAFF. For the CDR3, the DNA is TGCAGTGCTACAGTGATTAAACAGGGTAGCTCCCCTGAAGCTTTCTTT.

The chain uses TRBV12-3 or TRBV12-4 and TRBJ2-5; 8 bases match TRBD2. The CDR3 contains 16 residues. V lost 6 bases to trimming and J lost 1 base; unmatched junction nucleotides: 10. CDR3 in DNA: TGTGCCAGCAGCATAACACTAGCGGACGCCCAAGAGACCCAGTACTTC. Translating it yields CASSITLADAQETQYF.

This clonotype was detected a few times. The chain carries TRBV10-2 and TRBJ1-3; no clear D. This CDR3 comprises 18 residues. Trimming cost V 0 bases and J 0 bases, with 15 bases left between them. Germline V CDR1 and CDR2: WSHSY, SAAADI. CDR3 amino acids: CASSESTRITFSGNTIYF. In DNA, the CDR3 is TGCGCCAGCAGTGAGTCGACGAGAATTACCTTCTCTGGAAACACCATATATTTT.

This clonotype appeared a few times. J is TRBJ2-7 and V is TRBV11-1, with D perhaps TRBD1 or TRBD2 (5 bases each). The CDR3 runs to 15 residues. Germline V lookup: CDR1 SGHAT, CDR2 FQDESV (reference sequence). V dropped 1 base and J dropped 3 bases, with 13 bases sitting between them. CDR3: CASSLGRDRLYEQYF. The CDR3 DNA follows: TGTGCCAGCAGCTTAGGTCGGGACCGACTCTACGAGCAGTACTTC.

Only a few counts were recorded for this clonotype. The chain carries TRBV7-2 and TRBJ2-1; D is undetermined. The CDR3 runs 14 residues. Germline V lookup: CDR1 SGHTA, CDR2 FQGNSA. Deletions cut 0 bases from V and 3 bases from J, with 6 bases between. CDR3 in DNA: TGTGCCAGCAGCTTAGCGGCTCTCTACAATGAGCAGTTCTTC. Translation gives CASSLAALYNEQFF.

This clonotype was seen just once. This rearrangement joins TRBV12-3 or TRBV12-4 to TRBJ1-2, with D unclear. The CDR3 runs to 12 residues. The V end lost 10 bases, the J end lost 4 bases, and 13 bases lay between the germline ends. Written as DNA, the CDR3 is TGTGCCAACAGCCTTCACAGCTATGGCTACACCTTC. Translation: CANSLHSYGYTF.

This clonotype came up a few times. This chain uses TRBV12-3 or TRBV12-4 with TRBJ2-1; 7 positions agree with TRBD2. V was clipped by 6 bases and J by 0 bases; unmatched bases: 14. The CDR3 is made up of 18 amino acids. This CDR3 reads CASSLLAIVTSSYNEQFF. In DNA, the CDR3 is TGTGCCAGCAGCCTACTAGCGATCGTGACGAGCTCCTACAATGAGCAGTTCTTC.

This chain connects TRBV20-1 to TRBJ2-1; 9 bases align to TRBD1. From germline, CDR1 is DFQATT and CDR2 SNEGSKA (reference sequence). The CDR3 contains 13 residues. V was clipped by 3 bases and J by 8 bases; unmatched bases: 5. CDR3 DNA: TGCAGTGCTAGGGGACAGGGTATCGATGAGCAGTTCTTC. Its translation is CSARGQGIDEQFF.

The V call is TRBV5-4, the J call TRBJ1-2; D is uncertain. Germline lookup yields CDR1 SGHNT and CDR2 YYREEE (reference sequence). The CDR3 is 13 amino acids. V was pared by 4 bases and J by 3 bases, with 10 bases between. CDR3 sequence: CASSAGRDYGYTF. CDR3 bases: TGTGCCAGCAGCGCGGGTCGGGACTATGGCTACACCTTC.

The rearrangement links TRBV3-1 to TRBJ2-7, with a weak D call TRBD1 (6 bases). The CDR3 is made up of 15 amino acids. The germline CDR1 and CDR2 sequences are LGHDT and YNNKEL (reference sequence). V was pared by 0 bases and J by 3 bases, with 12 bases between. CDR3 protein: CASSQDSSRGYEQYF. CDR3 bases: TGTGCCAGCAGCCAAGACTCGAGCAGGGGCTACGAGCAGTACTTC.

This clonotype was detected only a few times. This chain connects TRBV10-3 to TRBJ1-2; 7 nucleotides agree with TRBD1. Germline CDR1 ENHRY, CDR2 SYGVKD. CDR3 length: 14 amino acids. Trimming took 8 bases from V and 3 from J; bases not matched to a gene: 9. CDR3 coding DNA: TGTGCCATCTCCCGGGGTGGACAGGACTATGGCTACACCTTC. This encodes CAISRGGQDYGYTF.

The chain carries TRBV12-3 or TRBV12-4 and TRBJ1-2; maybe TRBD1 (5 bases). The CDR3 length is 11 residues. The ends were cut back, 5 bases at V and 10 bases at J, with 11 bases in the middle. This CDR3 is CASSATAHYTF. CDR3 coding DNA: TGTGCCAGCAGTGCGACAGCCCACTACACCTTC.

This chain uses TRBV6-1 with TRBJ1-4, with unresolved D. This CDR3 contains 13 residues. From germline, CDR1 is MNHNS and CDR2 SASEGT. With 7 bases removed from V and 2 bases from J, the gap between germline ends came to 8 bases. CDR3 region: CASNKWTNEKLFF. CDR3 nucleotides: TGTGCCAGCAATAAGTGGACTAATGAAAAACTGTTTTTT.

V gene TRBV11-2 combines with J gene TRBJ1-1; TRBD1 agrees at 7 bases. Germline trimming cut 0 bases from V and 4 bases from J; bases unmatched to any gene: 2. Germline assignment: CDR1 SGHAT and CDR2 FQNNGV. This CDR3 is built from 14 residues. CDR3 bases: TGTGCCAGCAGCTTAGAGCAGGGGGTCACTGAAGCTTTCTTT. This sequence encodes CASSLEQGVTEAFF.

This clonotype was seen repeatedly, ten times or more. The J gene is TRBJ2-3, the V gene TRBV7-2; TRBD2 is a possible D gene (5 bases). This CDR3 is 14 amino acids long. V lost 7 bases and J lost 6, with 17 bases in between. Germline CDR1 reads SGHTA; CDR2 reads FQGNSA. The CDR3 DNA is TGTGCCAGCACCGACGGACCGGGAACTGATACGCAGTATTTT. This sequence encodes CASTDGPGTDTQYF.

In this sample, this clonotype turned up a few times. The chain carries TRBV7-2 and TRBJ1-5; tentative D call: TRBD1 (6 bases). This CDR3 contains 14 residues. Germline V gives CDR1 SGHTA, CDR2 FQGNSA. The V gene lost 3 bases and the J gene lost 6 bases, with 12 bases spanning the gap. The CDR3 loop is CASSFNPGVQPQHF. Here the CDR3 DNA reads TGTGCCAGCAGCTTTAACCCAGGGGTTCAGCCCCAGCATTTT.

This chain joins TRBV6-2 or TRBV6-3 and TRBJ2-7; 8 positions agree with TRBD1. This CDR3 region has 15 residues. V lost 6 bases and J lost 0; bases outside the gene matches: 7. Per the germline V gene, CDR1 is MNHEY and CDR2 is SVGEGT. The CDR3 is CASRPDRGGSYEQYF. CDR3 coding DNA: TGTGCCAGCAGACCCGACAGGGGCGGCTCCTACGAGCAGTACTTC.

V gene TRBV10-3 combines with J gene TRBJ2-1; 8 nucleotides match TRBD2. Germline loops: CDR1 ENHRY, CDR2 SYGVKD. With 4 bases clipped from V and 4 bases from J, the junction kept 6 bases outside the gene matches. The CDR3 length is 15 residues. The chain's CDR3 is CAISGGGRSYNEQFF. CDR3 nucleotide sequence: TGTGCCATCAGTGGGGGCGGGAGGTCTTACAATGAGCAGTTCTTC.

The J gene is TRBJ2-1, the V gene TRBV5-4; D possibly uses TRBD1 or TRBD2 (6 bases each). In germline, CDR1 is SGHNT, CDR2 YYREEE (reference sequence). Between the trimmed V and J ends, which lost 3 bases and 8 bases, there was a span of 15 bases. The CDR3 spans 14 residues. CDR3 bases: TGTGCCAGCAGCTGGGGACTGGGGGCGGATGAGCAGTTCTTC. Protein: CASSWGLGADEQFF.